Shown below are 24 T cell receptor beta chains from a single sample sequenced in a study of blood T cell repertoires in COVID-19. Clones were read by immunoSEQ multiplex PCR, and TCRdb kept only the in-frame ones, dropping some. The table has around 250,000 clones, roughly nine tenths seen once; the top ten hold 6.2%. Input material: peripheral blood. These TCRs come from a man in his 60s with acute or convalescent COVID-19.

The count of this clone is one. J is TRBJ1-5 and V is TRBV9; D call uncertain. The CDR3 consists of 14 residues. Between the trimmed V and J ends, which lost 0 bases and 6 bases, there was a span of 10 bases. Germline V lookup: CDR1 SGDLS, CDR2 YYNGEE. The CDR3 DNA follows: TGTGCCAGCAGCGTAGGATACAGTACTCAGCCCCAGCATTTT. Protein sequence: CASSVGYSTQPQHF.

The V gene is TRBV28, the J gene TRBJ2-5; 8 positions match TRBD1. Germline values: CDR1 MDHEN, CDR2 SYDVKM. V shed 2 bases and J 1 base; nucleotides not matched to a gene: 6. This CDR3 spans 16 amino acids. The CDR3 loop reads CASSLTGTGRQETQYF. The CDR3, as DNA: TGTGCCAGCAGTTTAACCGGGACAGGCCGCCAAGAGACCCAGTACTTC.

This chain joins TRBV28 and TRBJ1-5; TRBD1 matches 11 bases. The V gene end was trimmed by 4 bases and the J gene end by 7 bases; junction bases not matched to a gene: 9. The CDR3 covers 16 residues. The V gene's germline CDR1 is MDHEN and CDR2 SYDVKM. The DNA for the CDR3 is TGTGCCAGCAGTTCGTTGGGGACAGGGGGTAACCAGCCCCAGCATTTT. Its protein product is CASSSLGTGGNQPQHF.

The V gene is TRBV28, the J gene TRBJ2-1; TRBD1 agrees at 9 bases. With V trimmed by 2 bases and J by 4 bases, 12 bases remained unmatched. This CDR3 has 18 residues. The germline V gene encodes CDR1 MDHEN and CDR2 SYDVKM. The DNA of the CDR3 is TGTGCCAGCAGTTTAACGGTTCGCGGACAGGGGATTTACAATGAGCAGTTCTTC. It translates to CASSLTVRGQGIYNEQFF.

This chain links TRBV29-1 with TRBJ2-7; 7 bases are a match to TRBD1. Germline-derived CDR1 and CDR2 are SQVTM and ANQGSEA. There are 14 residues in the CDR3. V was clipped by 3 bases and J by 5 bases; unmatched bases: 10. CDR3 in amino acids: CSVEGLWDRNEQYF. The CDR3 DNA sequence: TGCAGCGTTGAGGGGTTGTGGGACAGAAACGAGCAGTACTTC.

The chain couples TRBV7-2 to TRBJ1-2, with 8 bases matching TRBD1. In germline, CDR1 is SGHTA, CDR2 FQGNSA. The CDR3 contains 12 residues. J gave up 5 bases and V 10 bases, and 6 bases lay outside the gene matches. This chain's CDR3 is CATQTGVYGYTF. CDR3 DNA: TGTGCCACGCAGACAGGGGTTTATGGCTACACCTTC.

This chain links TRBV28 with TRBJ1-4; perhaps TRBD1 as D (6 bases). Germline loops: CDR1 MDHEN, CDR2 SYDVKM. Trimming removed 1 base from V and 5 bases from J, with 17 bases in between. The CDR3 spans 17 residues. CDR3 bases: TGTGCCAGCAGTTTATACGGTAGGGGACAAGGGAATGAAAAACTGTTTTTT. It is translated as CASSLYGRGQGNEKLFF.

Only a few counts were recorded for this clone. The genes are TRBV2 and TRBJ1-5; a possible D gene is TRBD1 (6 bases). The CDR3 consists of 14 residues. Germline V gives CDR1 SNHLY, CDR2 FYNNEI. V was cut by 6 bases and J by 6 bases, with 15 bases left in between. DNA for the CDR3: TGTGCCAGCAGAACAGGGCCGGGGAGTCAGCCCCAGCATTTT. It yields the protein CASRTGPGSQPQHF.

This clone was detected a few times. The chain carries TRBV4-3 and TRBJ2-2; D not resolved. Trimming pared 8 bases from V and 4 bases from J, leaving 11 bases between. Per the germline V gene, CDR1 is LGHNA and CDR2 is YSLEER. The CDR3 extends over 13 amino acids. The CDR3 spells CASQPPGTGELFF. The DNA of the CDR3 is TGCGCCAGCCAACCCCCGGGCACCGGGGAGCTGTTTTTT.

The chain recombines TRBV30 with TRBJ1-2, with D maybe TRBD1 (5 bases). Germline values: CDR1 GTSNPN, CDR2 SVGIG (reference sequence). This CDR3 contains 15 residues. The germline V and J ends were trimmed by 1 base and 4 bases, with 16 bases remaining between them. CDR3 region: CAWSDQGGYPYGYTF. The CDR3 nucleotides are TGTGCCTGGAGTGATCAGGGAGGCTACCCCTATGGCTACACCTTC.

The gene calls are TRBV7-9 and TRBJ1-3; D is perhaps TRBD1 (5 bases). CDR1 and CDR2 from the germline V gene are SEHNR and FQNEAQ (reference sequence). V gave up 5 bases and J gave up 0 bases, with 11 bases separating them. This CDR3 comprises 15 residues. CDR3 nucleotides: TGTGCCAGCAGCCCCGGACAAACCTCTGGAAACACCATATATTTT. This gives the protein CASSPGQTSGNTIYF.

The chain employs TRBV28 and TRBJ2-2; 10 bases map to TRBD2. The CDR3 is 16 amino acids. Germline CDR1 and CDR2: MDHEN and SYDVKM. The ends lost 5 bases at V and 4 bases at J; junction bases unmatched: 7. The CDR3 loop is CASSGISGRGTGELFF. The CDR3, as DNA: TGTGCCAGCAGTGGGATCAGCGGGAGGGGCACCGGGGAGCTGTTTTTT.

This chain joins TRBV29-1 and TRBJ2-7, with 9 bases lining up with TRBD1. The V gene's germline CDR1 is SQVTM and CDR2 ANQGSEA. The junction had 12 bases not matched to a gene; V was cut back by 6 bases and J by 0 bases. The CDR3 covers 16 residues. The DNA of the CDR3 is TGCAGCGTCTTCGGACAGGGGCCAGGATCCTCCTACGAGCAGTACTTC. Its translation is CSVFGQGPGSSYEQYF.

The gene calls are TRBV11-1 and TRBJ2-3; TRBD1 might be the D (6 bases). CDR3 length equals 15 residues. Germline CDR1 SGHAT, CDR2 FQDESV (reference sequence). V shed 6 bases and J shed 2 bases, with 15 bases lying between them. The CDR3 DNA sequence: TGTGCCAGCAGAGGGGGTACCTTCTTCACAGATACGCAGTATTTT. Encoded protein: CASRGGTFFTDTQYF. The full variable domain, rest sourced from reference TRBV11-1 and TRBJ2-3, is EAEVAQSPRYKITEKSQAVAFWCDPISGHATLYWYRQILGQGPELLVQFQDESVVDDSQLPKDRFSAERLKGVDSTLKIQPAELGDSAMYLCASRGGTFFTDTQYFGPGTRLTVL.

This clone is a singleton in its sample. The chain uses TRBV9 and TRBJ1-2; 9 positions agree with TRBD1. Germline V gene lookup returns CDR1 SGDLS and CDR2 YYNGEE. Trimming removed 0 bases from V and 2 bases from J; junction bases left unmatched: 14. The CDR3 is made up of 19 amino acids. CDR3 sequence: CASSVAPLGQGDGNYGYTF. The CDR3 bases are TGTGCCAGCAGCGTAGCCCCTCTGGGACAGGGAGACGGCAACTATGGCTACACCTTC.

The rearrangement joins TRBV28 to TRBJ1-4; D might be TRBD1 (6 bases). CDR1 is MDHEN, CDR2 SYDVKM, per germline. This CDR3 region has 15 residues. With 5 bases removed from V and 3 bases from J, the gap between germline ends came to 13 bases. In nucleotides, the CDR3 is TGTGCCAGCAGTCCAGGGGTGGTGGCTAATGAAAAACTGTTTTTT. Translating gives CASSPGVVANEKLFF.

The CDR3 coding sequence is TGTGCCAGCAGCCAAGGACTAGCGGGCACAGATACGCAGTATTTT. It encodes CASSQGLAGTDTQYF. The chain recombines TRBV3-1 (or the pseudogene TRBV3-2) with TRBJ2-3, with 9 nucleotides matching TRBD2. V lost 1 base and J lost 1; bases outside the gene matches: 0. Per germline, CDR1 LGHDT and CDR2 YNNKEL (reference sequence). The CDR3 is 15 residues long.

The rearrangement uses TRBV6-2 or TRBV6-3 and TRBJ2-1, with D possibly being TRBD1 (6 bases). In germline, CDR1 is MNHEY, CDR2 SVGEGT. V gave up 0 bases and J gave up 10 bases, with 10 bases separating them. The CDR3 length is 13 residues. CDR3 protein: CASSYSSTGEQFF. CDR3 coding DNA: TGTGCCAGCAGTTACTCGAGTACAGGGGAGCAGTTCTTC.

The chain joins TRBV2 to TRBJ1-6, with D possibly matching TRBD1 (5 bases). The CDR3 has 15 residues. Deletions cut 4 bases from V and 4 bases from J, with 11 bases between. Germline-derived CDR1 and CDR2 are SNHLY and FYNNEI. The CDR3 DNA reads TGTGCCAGCAGTGGGGCAGGGCATTATAATTCACCCCTCCACTTT. It encodes CASSGAGHYNSPLHF.

The chain links TRBV12-5 to TRBJ2-1; 8 positions agree with TRBD2. The CDR3 is made up of 13 amino acids. V lost 9 bases, J lost 8 bases, and 9 bases stayed unmatched. Germline V lookup: CDR1 LGHNT, CDR2 FRNRAP. CDR3 DNA sequence: TGTGCTAGCAACCCATCGGGGGGGGATGAGCAGTTCTTC. It encodes CASNPSGGDEQFF. The entire variable domain, with the rest obtained from reference TRBV12-5 and TRBJ2-1, is as follows: DARVTQTPRHKVTEMGQEVTMRCQPILGHNTVFWYRQTMMQGLELLAYFRNRAPLDDSGMPKDRFSAEMPDATLATLKIQPSEPRDSAVYFCASNPSGGDEQFFGPGTRLTVL.

V gene TRBV7-9 combines with J gene TRBJ2-7; 9 nucleotides match TRBD2. Germline V gene lookup returns CDR1 SEHNR and CDR2 FQNEAQ (reference sequence). The CDR3 is 14 residues long. The J segment lost 5 bases and the V segment lost 3 bases, leaving 5 bases of the junction unmatched. CDR3 nucleotide sequence: TGTGCCAGCAGCTTTTCGGCGGGAGGGAACGAGCAGTACTTC. Protein sequence: CASSFSAGGNEQYF.

This clone appeared a few times. The chain recombines TRBV27 with TRBJ2-7; D possibly corresponds to TRBD2 (6 bases). Germline V gives CDR1 MNHEY, CDR2 SMNVEV (reference sequence). The CDR3 contains 16 residues. With 3 bases removed from V and 0 bases from J, the gap between germline ends came to 15 bases. The DNA of the CDR3 is TGTGCCAGCAGTTTGAGCAGCGGGCCTCCCTCCTACGAGCAGTACTTC. Residues: CASSLSSGPPSYEQYF.

The chain is built from TRBV5-1 and TRBJ1-4; 8 nucleotides line up with TRBD1. This CDR3 comprises 14 residues. Trimming at V came to 0 bases and at J to 7 bases, leaving 2 bases not matched to a gene. Germline lookup yields CDR1 SGHRS and CDR2 YFSETQ. The CDR3 DNA sequence: TGCGCCAGCAGCTTGGGCAGGGGGCTTGAAAAACTGTTTTTT. Its protein product is CASSLGRGLEKLFF.

The sample holds many counts of this clone. The chain is built from TRBV15 and TRBJ2-2; perhaps TRBD2 as D (5 bases). V was cut by 1 base and J by 4 bases, with 13 bases left in between. This CDR3 has 16 amino acids. CDR1 and CDR2 (germline): LNHNV, YYDKDF (reference sequence). As DNA, the CDR3 is TGTGCCACCAGCAGAGGGGAGACCGAACCCACCGGGGAGCTGTTTTTT. Its protein product is CATSRGETEPTGELFF. Full variable domain (outside the CDR3, taken from reference TRBV15 and TRBJ2-2): DAMVIQNPRYQVTQFGKPVTLSCSQTLNHNVMYWYQQKSSQAPKLLFHYYDKDFNNEADTPDNFQSRRPNTSFCFLDIRSPGLGDTAMYLCATSRGETEPTGELFFGEGSRLTVL.